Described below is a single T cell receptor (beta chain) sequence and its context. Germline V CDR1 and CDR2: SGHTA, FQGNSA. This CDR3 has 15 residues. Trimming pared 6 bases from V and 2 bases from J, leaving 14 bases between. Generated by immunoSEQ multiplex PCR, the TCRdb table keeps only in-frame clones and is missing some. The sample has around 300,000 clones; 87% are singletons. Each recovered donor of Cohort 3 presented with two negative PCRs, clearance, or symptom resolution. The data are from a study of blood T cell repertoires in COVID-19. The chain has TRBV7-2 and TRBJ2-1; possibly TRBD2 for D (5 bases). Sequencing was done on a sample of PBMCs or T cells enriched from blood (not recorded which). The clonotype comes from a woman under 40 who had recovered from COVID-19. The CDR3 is CASSPGSQTYNEQFF. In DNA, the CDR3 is TGTGCCAGCAGTCCTGGGAGCCAGACCTACAATGAGCAGTTCTTC. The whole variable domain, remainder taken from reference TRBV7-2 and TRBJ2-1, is GAGVSQSPSNKVTEKGKDVELRCDPISGHTALYWYRQSLGQGLEFLIYFQGNSAPDKSGLPSDRFSAERTGGSVSTLTIQRTQQEDSAVYLCASSPGSQTYNEQFFGPGTRLTVL.